This T cell receptor (beta chain) was obtained from a study of multiple sclerosis patients with progressive multifocal leukoencephalopathy. General study findings and limits: In most PML patients, TRB repertoires appeared less diverse by entropy. Findings may reflect JC virus infection or just general immunocompromise.

This was a survey-level run. Sequenced by immunoSEQ multiplex PCR; TCRdb stores in-frame clones only, minus some. Altogether more than 30,000 clones are present, over 75% being singletons, with the ten largest covering approximately 1.5%. With respect to this clone: The target antigen is unknown.

Time point defined: before natalizumab initiation. T0 blood was collected before the first natalizumab infusion. The source of this sequence is a human donor with multiple sclerosis. The sequenced sample consisted of PBMCs.

The DNA of the CDR3 is TGCGCCAGCAGCGGGCCCTCGGCAACTAATGAAAAACTGTTTTTT. It translates to CASSGPSATNEKLFF. V gene TRBV5-1 combines with J gene TRBJ1-4; D not certain. Germline lookup yields CDR1 SGHRS and CDR2 YFSETQ. The CDR3 is 15 amino acids. Trimming shortened V by 4 bases and J by 0 bases, and 10 bases separated the two germline ends.